Below are 14 T cell receptor gamma chains sequenced from a single sample in a study of human gamma delta and Vdelta1 T cells. TCRdb redid the clone calls on the PCR reads with CATT. Of roughly 950 gamma-chain clones detected, under 5% appear once; the ten largest clones hold roughly 65%. The source material was naive CD27+ Vdelta1 gamma-delta T cells from blood. These receptors were taken from a human donor in good health.

V and J are TRGV2 and TRGJP2. No J segment appears in TCRdb, so it was assigned here by matching the sequence to germline. This CDR3 comprises 16 residues. With V trimmed by 0 bases and J by 0 bases, 4 bases remained unmatched. Germline V gene lookup returns CDR1 EGSNGY and CDR2 YDSYNSKV. CDR3 nucleotide sequence: TGTGCCACCTGGGACGGGACAGATAGTAGTGATTGGATCAAGACGTTT. It is translated as CATWDGTDSSDWIKTF.

This clone was seen a handful of times. The protein TCRdb lists belongs to a much larger clone and differs from this DNA's translation at residue 4, which points to a read error; the protein shown is made from the DNA. The V gene is TRGV5, the J gene TRGJ1 or TRGJ2. TCRdb lists no J gene, so it was determined here by aligning the DNA to germline. In germline, CDR1 is VINAFY, CDR2 YDVSNSKD. The CDR3 is 11 residues long. The CDR3 protein is CATRDRFKKLF. The DNA of the CDR3 is TGTGCCACCCGGGACAGGTTTAAGAAACTCTTT.

This clone was seen a handful of times. At one of its ends the junction is not consistent with the germline gene, which may arise from a read error. The V gene is TRGV5, the J gene TRGJ1 or TRGJ2. Germline CDR1 is VINAFY and CDR2 is YDVSNSKD. The CDR3 extends over 16 amino acids. The CDR3 DNA is TGTGCCACCTGGGCCCTAGAGATTGACCCTTATCATAAGAAACTCTTT. It yields the protein CATWALEIDPYHKKLF.

With respect to this clone: The protein given by TCRdb reflects a much larger clone and differs at residue 12 from this DNA's translation, likely from a read error; the protein shown is the DNA's translation. This chain links TRGV5 with TRGJ1 or TRGJ2. The germline CDR1 and CDR2 sequences are VINAFY and YDVSNSKD. The CDR3 length is 15 residues. This chain's CDR3 is CATWDRRGPGYRKLF. The DNA for the CDR3 is TGTGCCACCTGGGACAGGCGGGGACCTGGCTATAGGAAACTCTTT.

On this clone: TCRdb lists the protein of a much larger clone for this DNA, which differs at residues 7 and 12, so this is likely a read error; the protein given here is translated from the DNA itself. The gene calls are TRGV2 and TRGJ1 or TRGJ2. The germline CDR1 and CDR2 sequences are EGSNGY and YDSYNSKV. There are 13 residues in the CDR3. The CDR3 is CATWDGAYYKKIF. As DNA, the CDR3 is TGTGCCACCTGGGACGGGGCTTATTATAAGAAAATATTT.

By share, this clone counts as medium-sized (0.01 to 0.1%). This chain connects TRGV2 to TRGJ1 or TRGJ2. Germline V gene lookup returns CDR1 EGSNGY and CDR2 YDSYNSKV. CDR3 length equals 12 residues. After removal of 4 bases from V and 5 bases from J, the junction contained 5 bases not matched to a gene. The CDR3 bases are TGTGCCACCTGGGAAAAAGATTATAAGAAACTCTTT. Translated, it gives CATWEKDYKKLF.

Relative to its sample, this clone is medium-sized. This likely came from a read error, as a far larger clone is one base away. Other DNA sequences within the sample encode an identical CDR3. The chain combines TRGV2 with TRGJ1 or TRGJ2. Germline lookup yields CDR1 EGSNGY and CDR2 YDSYNSKV. This CDR3 comprises 13 residues. The CDR3 bases are TGTGCCACCTGGGACGGGCCTTATTATAAGAAGCTCTTT. Protein sequence: CATWDGPYYKKLF.

Regarding this clone: Translating this DNA gives a protein that differs at residue 11 from the TCRdb one, which belongs to a much larger clone; a read error is likely, and the protein shown is this translation. This chain links TRGV5 with TRGJ1 or TRGJ2. The CDR3 loop spans 15 amino acids. Germline CDR1 and CDR2: VINAFY and YDVSNSKD. The J segment lost 8 bases and the V segment lost 0 bases, leaving 13 bases of the junction unmatched. The DNA of the CDR3 is TGTGCCACCTGGGACAGGCGGGGACCTGGCGATAAGAAACTCTTT. This sequence encodes CATWDRRGPGDKKLF.

Only a few counts were recorded for this clone. This chain uses TRGV8 with TRGJP2. TCRdb supplies no J gene; here it was assigned by aligning the nucleotide sequence to germline. In germline, CDR1 is VENAVY, CDR2 YDSYNSRV. The trim removed 0 bases at V and 3 bases at J, leaving 4 bases unmatched. This CDR3 has 15 residues. The DNA for the CDR3 is TGTGCCACCTGGGATAGGCGCGGTAGTGATTGGATCAAGACGTTT. This encodes CATWDRRGSDWIKTF.

This clone appeared a few times. This likely reflects a read error, since a far larger clone is one base away. The identical CDR3 is also encoded by other nucleotide sequences in the sample. The J gene is TRGJ1 or TRGJ2, the V gene TRGV9. Looked up from germline, CDR1 is GITISATS and CDR2 is ISYDGTV (reference sequence). This CDR3 comprises 11 residues. The CDR3 spells CALWEVGKKLF. CDR3 coding DNA: TGTGCATTGTGGGAGGTTGGCAAGAAACTCTTT.

This clone was counted only a few times. A single base is all that separates this from a far larger clone, so a read error is likely. Other DNA variants within this sample encode the same CDR3. The chain joins TRGV2 to TRGJ1 or TRGJ2. Germline trimming cut 0 bases from V and 1 base from J; bases unmatched to any gene: 3. Germline V lookup: CDR1 EGSNGY, CDR2 YDSYNSKV. CDR3 length: 14 residues. CDR3 nucleotide sequence: TGTGCCACCTGGGACGGGCAAAATTATTATAAGAAACTCTTT. Its translation: CATWDGQNYYKKLF.

No V gene was called, and the J gene is TRGJ1 or TRGJ2. This CDR3 is 16 amino acids long. The DNA for the CDR3 is TGTGCCACCTTTGACGTGCCTACCCCGATTTATTATAAGAAACTCTTT. It yields the protein CATFDVPTPIYYKKLF.

This clone was picked up a small number of times. Since a much larger clone is just one base distant, this may be a read error. Other DNA sequences in this specimen translate into the identical CDR3. The chain carries TRGV9 and TRGJ1 or TRGJ2. This CDR3 spans 11 amino acids. CDR1 and CDR2 (germline): GITISATS, ISYDGTV (reference sequence). CDR3 DNA sequence: TGCGCCTTGTGGATATATTATAAGAAACTCTTT. Amino acids: CALWIYYKKLF.

This clone has more than one count but fewer than ten. The TCRdb protein, from a much larger clone, departs from this DNA's translation at residue 7, likely by read error; the protein shown derives from the DNA. The sample has other DNA sequences that encode this CDR3 too. The V call is TRGV3, the J call TRGJ1 or TRGJ2. Germline CDR1 is VTNTFY and CDR2 is YDVSTARD (reference sequence). The CDR3 contains 13 residues. DNA of the CDR3: TGTGCCACATGGGACAGGCAGCATTATAAGAAACTCTTT. Protein sequence: CATWDRQHYKKLF.